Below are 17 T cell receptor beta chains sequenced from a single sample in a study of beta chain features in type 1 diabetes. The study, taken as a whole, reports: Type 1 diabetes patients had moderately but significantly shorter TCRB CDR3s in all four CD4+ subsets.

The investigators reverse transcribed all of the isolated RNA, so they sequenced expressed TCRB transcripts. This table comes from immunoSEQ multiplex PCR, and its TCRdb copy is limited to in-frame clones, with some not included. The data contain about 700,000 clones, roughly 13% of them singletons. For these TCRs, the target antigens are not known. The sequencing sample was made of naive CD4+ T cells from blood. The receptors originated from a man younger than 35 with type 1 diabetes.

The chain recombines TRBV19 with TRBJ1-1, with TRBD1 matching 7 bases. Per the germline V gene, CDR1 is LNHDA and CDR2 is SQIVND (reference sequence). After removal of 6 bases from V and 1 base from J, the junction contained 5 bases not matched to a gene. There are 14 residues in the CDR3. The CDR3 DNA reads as TGTGCCAGTAGACGGGACAGCGGGAACACTGAAGCTTTCTTT. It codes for CASRRDSGNTEAFF.

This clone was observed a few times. This CDR3 is CAWSRVGQTQYF. The CDR3 DNA reads TGTGCCTGGAGTCGTGTGGGGCAGACCCAGTACTTC. This chain joins TRBV30 and TRBJ2-5; the D gene is possibly TRBD1 (5 bases). This CDR3 region has 12 residues. Germline values: CDR1 GTSNPN, CDR2 SVGIG (reference sequence). V gave up 2 bases and J gave up 6 bases, with 10 bases separating them.

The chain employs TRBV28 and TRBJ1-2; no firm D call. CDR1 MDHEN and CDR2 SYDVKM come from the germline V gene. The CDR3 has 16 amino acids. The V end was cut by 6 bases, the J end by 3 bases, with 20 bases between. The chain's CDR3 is CASSQPTPGRDYGYTF. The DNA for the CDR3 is TGTGCCAGCAGCCAACCCACCCCGGGCCGAGACTATGGCTACACCTTC.

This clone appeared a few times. CDR3 sequence reads: CAWAGVIAETQYF. CDR3 DNA sequence: TGTGCCTGGGCCGGGGTAATCGCGGAGACCCAGTACTTC. The chain couples TRBV30 to TRBJ2-5; a weak D match, TRBD2 (5 bases). The CDR3 has 13 amino acids. Trimming cost V 5 bases and J 5 bases, with 15 bases left between them. Per the germline V gene, CDR1 is GTSNPN and CDR2 is SVGIG (reference sequence). Filled out from reference TRBV30 and TRBJ2-5, the complete variable domain reads SQTIHQWPATLVQPVGSPLSLECTVEGTSNPNLYWYRQAAGRGLQLLFYSVGIGQISSEVPQNLSASRPQDRQFILSSKKLLLSDSGFYLCAWAGVIAETQYFGPGTRLLVL.

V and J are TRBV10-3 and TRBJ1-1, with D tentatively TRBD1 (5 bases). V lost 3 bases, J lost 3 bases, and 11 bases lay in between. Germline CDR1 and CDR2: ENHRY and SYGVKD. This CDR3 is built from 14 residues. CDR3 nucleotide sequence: TGTGCCATCAGTGACCAACAGGAGTACACTGAAGCTTTCTTT. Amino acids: CAISDQQEYTEAFF.

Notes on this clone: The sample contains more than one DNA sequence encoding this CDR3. For the CDR3, the DNA is TGTGCCAGCTCACCACGGAGACAAGAGACCCAGTACTTC. Residues: CASSPRRQETQYF. V usage is TRBV18 and J usage is TRBJ2-5; D gene uncertain. Germline CDR1 and CDR2: KGHSH and LQKENI. This CDR3 spans 13 amino acids. V lost 1 base, J lost 2 bases, and 5 bases lay in between.

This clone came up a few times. CDR3 bases: TGTGCCTGGAGTGCCACTGTGGCCGAGCAGTACTTC. Protein: CAWSATVAEQYF. The genes are TRBV30 and TRBJ2-7, with D unresolved. The length of the CDR3 is 12 residues. The V gene lost 1 base and the J gene lost 6 bases, with 10 bases spanning the gap. Germline-derived CDR1 and CDR2 are GTSNPN and SVGIG (reference sequence).

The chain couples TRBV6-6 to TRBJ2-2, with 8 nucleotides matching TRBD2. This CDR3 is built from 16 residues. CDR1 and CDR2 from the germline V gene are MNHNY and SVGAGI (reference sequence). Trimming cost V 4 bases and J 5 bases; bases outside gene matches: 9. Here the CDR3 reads CASSWTSPDVTGELFF. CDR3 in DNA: TGTGCCAGCAGTTGGACTAGCCCCGACGTAACCGGGGAGCTGTTTTTT.

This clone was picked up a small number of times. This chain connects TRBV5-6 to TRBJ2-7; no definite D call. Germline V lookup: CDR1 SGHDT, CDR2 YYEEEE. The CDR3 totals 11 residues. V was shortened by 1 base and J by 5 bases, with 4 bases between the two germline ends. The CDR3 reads CASSLFHEQYF. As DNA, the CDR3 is TGTGCCAGCAGCTTGTTTCACGAGCAGTACTTC.

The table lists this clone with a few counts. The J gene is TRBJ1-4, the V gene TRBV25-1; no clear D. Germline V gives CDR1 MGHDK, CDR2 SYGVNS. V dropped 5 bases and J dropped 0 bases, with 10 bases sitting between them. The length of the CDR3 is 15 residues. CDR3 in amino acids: CASSLDGPTNEKLFF. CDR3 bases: TGTGCCAGCAGTCTGGACGGTCCAACTAATGAAAAACTGTTTTTT. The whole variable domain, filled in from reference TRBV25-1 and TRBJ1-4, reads EADIYQTPRYLVIGTGKKITLECSQTMGHDKMYWYQQDPGMELHLIHYSYGVNSTEKGDLSSESTVSRIRTEHFPLTLESARPSHTSQYLCASSLDGPTNEKLFFGSGTQLSVL.

The CDR3 DNA reads as TGCGCCAGCAGCACCGGACAGGAGACCAACTATGGCTACACCTTC. This encodes CASSTGQETNYGYTF. The gene calls are TRBV5-1 and TRBJ1-2, with 7 positions matching TRBD1. The CDR3 is made up of 15 amino acids. Losses at the gene ends were 4 bases for V and 2 bases for J; bases not matched to a gene: 8. From germline, CDR1 is SGHRS and CDR2 YFSETQ.

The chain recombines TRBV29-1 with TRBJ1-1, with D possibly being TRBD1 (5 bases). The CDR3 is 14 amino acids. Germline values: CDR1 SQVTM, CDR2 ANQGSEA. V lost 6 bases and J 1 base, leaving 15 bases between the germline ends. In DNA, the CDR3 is TGCAGCGTCCAGAGGGGAGGGACGAACACTGAAGCTTTCTTT. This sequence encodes CSVQRGGTNTEAFF.

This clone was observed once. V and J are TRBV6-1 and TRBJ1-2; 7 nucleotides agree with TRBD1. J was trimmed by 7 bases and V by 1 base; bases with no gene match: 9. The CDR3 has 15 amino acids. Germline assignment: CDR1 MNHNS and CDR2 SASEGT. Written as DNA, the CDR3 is TGTGCCAGCAGTGAAGGTCGGACAGGCCAGGGTGGCTACACCTTC. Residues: CASSEGRTGQGGYTF.

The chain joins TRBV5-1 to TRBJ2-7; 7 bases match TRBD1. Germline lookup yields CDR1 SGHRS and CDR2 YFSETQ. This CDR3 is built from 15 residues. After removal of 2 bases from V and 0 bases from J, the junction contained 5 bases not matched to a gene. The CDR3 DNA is TGCGCCAGCAGCTTTGGACAGGCCAGCTCCTACGAGCAGTACTTC. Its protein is CASSFGQASSYEQYF.

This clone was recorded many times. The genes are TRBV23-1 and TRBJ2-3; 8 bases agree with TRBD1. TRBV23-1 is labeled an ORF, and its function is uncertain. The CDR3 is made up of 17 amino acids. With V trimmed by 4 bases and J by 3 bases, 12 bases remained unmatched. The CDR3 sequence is CASSPRGTRGLTDTQYF. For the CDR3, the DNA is TGCGCCAGCAGTCCTCGAGGGACCAGGGGGCTAACAGATACGCAGTATTTT.

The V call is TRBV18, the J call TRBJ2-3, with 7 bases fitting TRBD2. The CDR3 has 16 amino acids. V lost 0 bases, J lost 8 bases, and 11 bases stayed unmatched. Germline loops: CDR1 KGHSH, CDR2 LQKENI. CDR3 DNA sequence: TGTGCCAGCTCACCACCTCCCGGGGGAGCGGGGACTACGCAGTATTTT. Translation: CASSPPPGGAGTTQYF.

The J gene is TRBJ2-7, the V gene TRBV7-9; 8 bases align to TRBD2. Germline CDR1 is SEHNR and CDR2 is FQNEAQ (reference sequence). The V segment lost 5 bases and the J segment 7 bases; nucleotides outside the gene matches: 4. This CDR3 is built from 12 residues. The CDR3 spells CASSREGREQYF. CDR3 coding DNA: TGTGCCAGCAGCCGGGAGGGACGGGAGCAGTACTTC.